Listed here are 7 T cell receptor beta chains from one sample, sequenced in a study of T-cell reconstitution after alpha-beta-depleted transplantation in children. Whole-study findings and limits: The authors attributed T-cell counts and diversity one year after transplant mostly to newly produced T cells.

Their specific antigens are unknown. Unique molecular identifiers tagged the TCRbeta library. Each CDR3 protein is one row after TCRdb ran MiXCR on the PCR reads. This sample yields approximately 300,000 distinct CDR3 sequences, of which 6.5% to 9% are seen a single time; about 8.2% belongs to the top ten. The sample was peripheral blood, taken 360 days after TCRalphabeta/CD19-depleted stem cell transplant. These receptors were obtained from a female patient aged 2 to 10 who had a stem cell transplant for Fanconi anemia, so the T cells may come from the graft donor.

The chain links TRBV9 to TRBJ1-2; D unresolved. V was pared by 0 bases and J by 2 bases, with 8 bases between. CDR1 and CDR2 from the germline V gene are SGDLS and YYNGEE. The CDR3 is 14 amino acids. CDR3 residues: CASSVGKGNYGYTF. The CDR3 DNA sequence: TGTGCCAGCAGCGTAGGAAAAGGGAACTATGGCTACACCTTC.

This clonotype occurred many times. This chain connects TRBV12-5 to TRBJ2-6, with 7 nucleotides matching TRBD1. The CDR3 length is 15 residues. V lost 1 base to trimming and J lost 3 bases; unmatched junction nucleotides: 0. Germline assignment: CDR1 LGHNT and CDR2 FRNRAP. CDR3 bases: TGTGCTAGTGGTTTGGACAGGGGTGGGGCCAACGTCCTGACTTTC. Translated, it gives CASGLDRGGANVLTF.

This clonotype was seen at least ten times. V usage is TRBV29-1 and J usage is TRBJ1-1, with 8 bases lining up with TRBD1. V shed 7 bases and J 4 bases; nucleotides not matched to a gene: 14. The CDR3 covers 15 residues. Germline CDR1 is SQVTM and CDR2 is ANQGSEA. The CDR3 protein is CSAVIPGGRVTEAFF. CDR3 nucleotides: TGCAGCGCCGTAATCCCAGGGGGCAGGGTCACTGAAGCTTTCTTT.

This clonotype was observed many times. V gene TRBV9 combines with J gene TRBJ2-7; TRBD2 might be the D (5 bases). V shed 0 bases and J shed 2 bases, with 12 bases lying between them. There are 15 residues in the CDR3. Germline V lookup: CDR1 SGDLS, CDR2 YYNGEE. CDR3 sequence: CASSVENGVTYEQYF. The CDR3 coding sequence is TGTGCCAGCAGCGTAGAGAACGGGGTTACCTACGAGCAGTACTTC.

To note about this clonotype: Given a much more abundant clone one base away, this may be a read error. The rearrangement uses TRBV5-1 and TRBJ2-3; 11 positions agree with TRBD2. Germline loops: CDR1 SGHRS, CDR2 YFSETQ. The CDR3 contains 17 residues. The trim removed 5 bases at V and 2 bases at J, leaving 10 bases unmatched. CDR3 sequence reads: CASRLAGGPLPTDTQYF. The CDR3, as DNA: TGCGCCAGCAGGCTAGCGGGGGGTCCCCTCCCCACAGATACGCAGTATTTT.

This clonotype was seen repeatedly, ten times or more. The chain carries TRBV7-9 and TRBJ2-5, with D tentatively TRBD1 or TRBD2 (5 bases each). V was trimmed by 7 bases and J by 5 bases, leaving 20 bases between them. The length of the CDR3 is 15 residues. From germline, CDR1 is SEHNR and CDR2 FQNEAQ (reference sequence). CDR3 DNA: TGTGCCAGCACTCCGAGTTTGGGGGTACATGAGACCCAGTACTTC. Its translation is CASTPSLGVHETQYF.

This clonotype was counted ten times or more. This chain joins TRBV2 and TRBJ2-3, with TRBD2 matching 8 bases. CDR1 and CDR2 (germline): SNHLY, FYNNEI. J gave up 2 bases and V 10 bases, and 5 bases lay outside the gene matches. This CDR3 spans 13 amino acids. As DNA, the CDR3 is TGTGCCACCGGGACTAGAGTCACAGATACGCAGTATTTT. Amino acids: CATGTRVTDTQYF.